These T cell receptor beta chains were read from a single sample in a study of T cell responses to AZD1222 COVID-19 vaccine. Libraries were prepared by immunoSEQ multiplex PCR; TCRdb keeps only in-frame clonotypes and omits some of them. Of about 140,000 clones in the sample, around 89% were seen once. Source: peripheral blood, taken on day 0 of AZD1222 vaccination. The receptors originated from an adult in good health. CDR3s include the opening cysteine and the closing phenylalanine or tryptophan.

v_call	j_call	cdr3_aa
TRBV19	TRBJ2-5	CASSMVTSGEETQYF
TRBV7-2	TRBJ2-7	CASSLVSGLVGNSYEQYF
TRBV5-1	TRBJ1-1	CASSLGRANTEAFF
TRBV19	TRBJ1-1	CASKDRANTEAFF
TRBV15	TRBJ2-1	CATSRPHGDNEQFF
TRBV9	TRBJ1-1	CASSVGDNTEAFF
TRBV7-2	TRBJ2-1	CASSLEIVTSNEQFF
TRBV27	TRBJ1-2	CASSLGQGGTDYGYTF
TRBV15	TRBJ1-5	CATSRDRWNQPQHF
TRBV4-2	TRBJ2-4	CASSLNEGRGNIQYF
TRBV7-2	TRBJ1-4	CASSLAGEGEKLFF
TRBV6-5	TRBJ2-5	CASSFSGGETQYF
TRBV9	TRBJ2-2	CASSAEGHPNTGELFF
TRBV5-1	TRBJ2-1	CASSPQREPEQFF
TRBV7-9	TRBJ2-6	CASPGQPPGANVLTF
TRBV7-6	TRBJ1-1	CASSLAPGTGSEAFF
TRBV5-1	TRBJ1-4	CASSMGAMVRSGEKLFF
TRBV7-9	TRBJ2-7	CASSQTSGRTYEQYF
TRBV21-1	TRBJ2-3	CASSKGISGNDTQYF
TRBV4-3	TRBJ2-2	CASSQDFTRGSGELFF
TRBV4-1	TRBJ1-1	CASSQDQQVAEAFF
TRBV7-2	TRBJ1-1	CASSLGRGHTEAFF
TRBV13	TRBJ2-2	CASSLYIMGELFF
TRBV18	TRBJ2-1	CASHLTRSSYNEQFF
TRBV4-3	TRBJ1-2	CASSQEASNYGYTF
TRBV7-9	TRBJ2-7	CASNRLTSYEQYF
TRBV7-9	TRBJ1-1	CASSLRGTRVEAFF
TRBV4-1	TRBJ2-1	CASSYFTGGTSNEQFF
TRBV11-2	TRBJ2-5	CASSHRVQETQYF
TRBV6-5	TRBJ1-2	CASSYRKMSLEGYTF
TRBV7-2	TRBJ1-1	CASSLFGGSEAFF
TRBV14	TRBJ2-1	CASSQTMLGEQFF
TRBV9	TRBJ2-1	CASSGRGWDEQFF
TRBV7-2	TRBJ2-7	CASSFRPDRSYEQYF
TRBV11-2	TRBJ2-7	CASSLLGQNYEQYF
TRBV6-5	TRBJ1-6	CASRQGSYNSPLHF
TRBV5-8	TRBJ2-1	CASSLDRGGYNEQFF
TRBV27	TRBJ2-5	CASSLSGTIQETQYF
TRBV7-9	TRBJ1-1	CASSSSPIGQGAEAFF
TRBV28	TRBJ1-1	CATHQGANTEAFF
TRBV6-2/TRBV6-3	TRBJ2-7	CASSYFLAYEQYF
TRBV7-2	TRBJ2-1	CASSLRDNEQFF
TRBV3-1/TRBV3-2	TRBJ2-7	CASSSGTRVTYEQYF
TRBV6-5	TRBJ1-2	CASRPDSTNYGYTF
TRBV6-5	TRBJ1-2	CASSYEMGTATSGYTF
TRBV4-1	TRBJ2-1	CASSGGSRSNEQFF
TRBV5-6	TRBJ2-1	CASSWGTSGFGSYNEQFF
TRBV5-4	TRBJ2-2	CASSGTQRDTGELFF
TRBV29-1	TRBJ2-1	CSVEEPSRRDEQFF
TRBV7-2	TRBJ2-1	CASSMGLAGGRDEQFF
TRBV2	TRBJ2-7	CASCPGRGGSEQYF
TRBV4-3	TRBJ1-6	CASKRDLAGSPLHF
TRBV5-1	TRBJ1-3	CASSLDLGSTSGNTIYF
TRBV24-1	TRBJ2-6	CATSDPLRRANVLTF
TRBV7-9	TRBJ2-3	CASRDTSGETSSTDTQYF